This T cell receptor beta chain was retrieved from a study of blood T cell repertoires in COVID-19. Looking at the study overall: Collection of acute and convalescent COVID-19 samples took place in the United States, Italy and Spain. From T cells, B-cell-depleted T cells, or PBMCs came the material, which was cDNA or gDNA.

V gave up 5 bases and J gave up 2 bases; unmatched junction bases: 3. The CDR3 loop spans 15 amino acids. Germline CDR1 MNHEY, CDR2 SVGAGI. Profiled with immunoSEQ multiplex PCR; TCRdb holds only in-frame clones, not every one. The table records around 350,000 clones, approximately 86% of them present only once. This clone was picked up one time. Input material: peripheral blood. This chain connects TRBV6-5 to TRBJ2-7; 13 nucleotides match TRBD2. The clonotype was recovered from a human donor in a cohort sampled during active COVID-19. The CDR3 bases are TGTGCCAGCAGTACCGGGACTAGCGGGACCTACGAGCAGTACTTC. It specifies CASSTGTSGTYEQYF.